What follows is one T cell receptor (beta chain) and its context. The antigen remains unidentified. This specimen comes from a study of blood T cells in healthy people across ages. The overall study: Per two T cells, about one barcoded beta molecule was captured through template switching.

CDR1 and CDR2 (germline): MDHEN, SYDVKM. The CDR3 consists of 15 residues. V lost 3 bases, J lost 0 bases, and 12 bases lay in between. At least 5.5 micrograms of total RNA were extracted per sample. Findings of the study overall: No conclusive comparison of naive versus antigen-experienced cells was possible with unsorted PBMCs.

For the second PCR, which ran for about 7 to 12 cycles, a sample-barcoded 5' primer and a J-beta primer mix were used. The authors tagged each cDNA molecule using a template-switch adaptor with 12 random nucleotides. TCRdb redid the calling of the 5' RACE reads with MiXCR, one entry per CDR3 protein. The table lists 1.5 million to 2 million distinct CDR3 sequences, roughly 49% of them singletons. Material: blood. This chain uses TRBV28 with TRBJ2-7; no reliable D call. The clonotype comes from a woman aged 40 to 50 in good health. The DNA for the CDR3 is TGTGCCAGCAGTTTCCCTTCTTCCGGCTCCTACGAGCAGTACTTC. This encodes CASSFPSSGSYEQYF.